This entry lists 7 T cell receptor beta chains sequenced from one sample in a study of cytomegalovirus exposure and HLA in healthy donors. Primers: 60 Vbeta forward and 13 Jbeta reverse. Sequenced by immunoSEQ multiplex PCR; TCRdb stores in-frame clones only, minus some. The sample consists of about 190,000 clones, over 60% of them appearing once. The sample comprised PBMCs. The receptors were sampled from a man aged 25-45 years in good health and CMV-seropositive.

The V call is TRBV7-2, the J call TRBJ1-5; D possibly corresponds to TRBD1 (5 bases). The CDR3 sequence is 13 residues long. The V end was cut by 5 bases, the J end by 2 bases, with 7 bases between. Germline CDR1 and CDR2: SGHTA and FQGNSA. CDR3 sequence reads: CASSPRGNQPQHF. In DNA form, the CDR3 reads TGTGCCAGCAGCCCCAGGGGCAATCAGCCCCAGCATTTT.

For this clone: An end of the junction does not agree with germline; a read error may underlie this. The genes are TRBV2 and TRBJ2-3; perhaps TRBD1 as D (6 bases). The CDR3 is made up of 12 amino acids. Germline V lookup: CDR1 SNHLY, CDR2 FYNNEI. CDR3 nucleotides: TGTGCCAGCAGCCAAGAGGGGTTTCAGGGGAATTTT. This gives the protein CASSQEGFQGNF.

This clone was observed a handful of times. The chain employs TRBV2 and TRBJ1-1; possible D gene TRBD1, 5 bases. CDR3 length equals 16 residues. Germline V gives CDR1 SNHLY, CDR2 FYNNEI. The V end was cut by 8 bases, the J end by 0 bases, with 19 bases between. The CDR3 spells CASQDSRGRLNTEAFF. DNA for the CDR3: TGTGCCAGCCAAGATTCAAGGGGCCGTCTGAACACTGAAGCTTTCTTT.

The chain employs TRBV20-1 and TRBJ2-7; 7 nucleotides align to TRBD1. There are 11 residues in the CDR3. Per germline, CDR1 DFQATT and CDR2 SNEGSKA (reference sequence). V trimming: 5 bases; J trimming: 6 bases; junction bases outside the gene matches: 4. CDR3 nucleotides: TGCAGTGCTCAGGACAGGAGCGAGCAGTACTTC. As protein: CSAQDRSEQYF.

This clone appeared a single time. The same CDR3 also results from other DNA sequences found in this sample. V and J are TRBV5-1 and TRBJ2-7, with 12 bases aligning to TRBD2. V dropped 4 bases and J dropped 0; count of bases not matched to a gene: 8. CDR1 SGHRS and CDR2 YFSETQ come from the germline V gene. The CDR3 covers 17 residues. The CDR3 loop is CASSPGTSGSTSYEQYF. Written as DNA, the CDR3 is TGCGCCAGCAGCCCAGGGACTAGCGGGTCTACCTCCTACGAGCAGTACTTC.

The chain uses TRBV10-1 and TRBJ2-7; TRBD2 matches 8 bases. CDR3 size: 18 residues. The trim removed 2 bases at V and 2 bases at J, leaving 14 bases unmatched. Germline-derived CDR1 and CDR2 are WNHNN and SYGVQD (reference sequence). The CDR3 loop reads CASSEKGLWVAGTYEQYF. DNA of the CDR3: TGCGCCAGCAGTGAGAAAGGCCTCTGGGTAGCGGGAACCTACGAGCAGTACTTC.

Written as DNA, the CDR3 is TGTGCCAGTAGACACAGGGGTGTAAGCAATCAGCCCCAGCATTTT. Residues: CASRHRGVSNQPQHF. This chain links TRBV19 with TRBJ1-5, with TRBD1 matching 7 bases. CDR3 length: 15 residues. With 6 bases clipped from V and 1 base from J, the junction kept 6 bases outside the gene matches. Germline V gene data show CDR1 as LNHDA and CDR2 as SQIVND (reference sequence).